A selection of T cell receptor beta chains follows, all from one sample in a study of T cell repertoires in cytomegalovirus infection. TCRdb analysed the reads with MiXCR anew, one entry per CDR3 protein. The table includes roughly 920,000 distinct CDR3 sequences, about a third detected once. These receptors have no identified antigens. Sequences were derived from cultured CD8+ T cells from PBMCs, sampled from culture after CMV antigen stimulation. The receptors come from a human donor in good health (CMV status not recorded). Some clones in this sample may be carry-over from other donors' samples. Both conserved end residues are part of each CDR3. A D gene is named only where the DNA matches it firmly. Clone size is not always given. Where it is, it says once, few, many or a class for expanded clones.

>TRBJ2-1|many|TRBV7-9|16|NA
TGTGCCAGCAGCAGTCCGGGACGAAAAACCAGGAATGAGCAGTTCTTC
CASSSPGRKTRNEQFF
>TRBJ2-1|NA|TRBV19|10|NA
TGTGCAACTAGGGGGAGTGAGCAGTTCTTC
CATRGSEQFF
>TRBJ2-1|NA|TRBV7-6|14|TRBD1
TGTGCTAGCAGCTTACGGGACAGCCACAATGAGCAGTTCTTC
CASSLRDSHNEQFF
>TRBJ2-5|many|TRBV7-2|15|NA
TGTGCCAGCAGCTCAAAGGTCCAGAAAGCAGAGACCCAGTACTTC
CASSSKVQKAETQYF
>TRBJ2-7|NA|TRBV4-1|15|NA
TGCGCCAGCAGCCCCAGCACGGGGATCTCCTACGAGCAGTACTTC
CASSPSTGISYEQYF
>TRBJ1-2|NA|TRBV6-5|15|NA
TGTGCCAGCAGTTACGGGGGCACAGGTTATTATGGCTACACCTTC
CASSYGGTGYYGYTF
>TRBJ1-1|many|TRBV7-9|13|NA
TGTGCCAGCAGCTTAGTAGGCTACACTGAAGCTTTCTTT
CASSLVGYTEAFF
>TRBJ2-3|few|TRBV4-1|15|NA
TGCGCCAGCAGCCCGGACAACCCTAGCACAGATACGCAGTATTTT
CASSPDNPSTDTQYF
>TRBJ2-3|once|TRBV24-1|17|TRBD1
TGTGCCACCAGTGATCCCGGGGACAGCCGAAGCACAGATACGCAGTATTTT
CATSDPGDSRSTDTQYF
>TRBJ1-1|few|TRBV2|12|NA
TGTGCCAGCAAGGCGACACCAGAGGAAGCTTTCTTT
CASKATPEEAFF
>TRBJ2-2|many|TRBV7-2|13|NA
TGTGCCCAGACACTCCCGAACACCGGGGAGCTGTTTTTT
CAQTLPNTGELFF
>TRBJ2-1|NA|TRBV19|15|NA
TGTGCCAGTAGTACCAGGCCCAGCTCCTACAATGAGCAGTTCTTC
CASSTRPSSYNEQFF
>TRBJ2-7|many|TRBV15|15|NA
TGTGCCACCAGCAGAGATCGACCCGGCGTCCACGAGCAGTACTTC
CATSRDRPGVHEQYF
>TRBJ2-5|NA|TRBV20-1|16|TRBD2
TGCAGTGCTAGAGGGGATACGACTAGCGGGCAAGAGACCCAGTACTTC
CSARGDTTSGQETQYF
>TRBJ2-5|few|TRBV7-9|19|TRBD2
TGTGCCAGCAGCTTTCCTCCGCGAGGACTAGCGGGGGGACGGGAGACCCAGTACTTC
CASSFPPRGLAGGRETQYF
>TRBJ2-3|many|TRBV7-2|16|NA
TGTGCCAGCAGAAAATGGGGGAACACTTTGACAGATACGCAGTATTTT
CASRKWGNTLTDTQYF
>TRBJ1-1|NA|TRBV19|13|NA
TGTGCCAGTTCGGACATAGAAATGATCGGAGCTTTCTTT
CASSDIEMIGAFF
>TRBJ2-1|NA|TRBV5-1|15|NA
TGCGCCAGCAGGTTCACAGAGTCCTCCTACAATGAGCAGTTCTTC
CASRFTESSYNEQFF
>TRBJ2-5|few|TRBV27|16|NA
TGTGCCAGCAGTCCAATCCGGGACACGTACCAAGAGACCCAGTACTTC
CASSPIRDTYQETQYF
>TRBJ2-3|NA|TRBV29-1|16|NA
TGCAGCTCAGGTCCGGAGCAGGACGATGACACAGATACGCAGTATTTT
CSSGPEQDDDTDTQYF
>TRBJ2-5|NA|TRBV7-9|16|NA
TGTGCCAGCAGCTCCCCGGCGAGGGGCGGCCAAGAGACCCAGTACTTC
CASSSPARGGQETQYF
>TRBJ1-2|NA|TRBV9|12|NA
TGTGCCAGCAGCGATGAGGGCTATGGCTACACCTTC
CASSDEGYGYTF
>TRBJ2-1|few|TRBV2|15|TRBD2
TGTGCCAGCAGTGATCAAGCGGGGGGCATACATGAGCAGTTCTTC
CASSDQAGGIHEQFF